A single sample gave rise to the 17 T cell receptor beta chains below, sequenced in a study of fetal regulatory T cell absence and autoimmunity. Measured with immunoSEQ multiplex PCR; TCRdb has only the in-frame clones, and not every one. The table records around 100,000 clones, around 72% of them present only once. The sample consisted of pancreas tissue. These receptors all stem from a male donor with IPEX syndrome.

The V call is TRBV14, the J call TRBJ2-5, with 9 bases aligning to TRBD2. Germline trimming cut 4 bases from V and 5 bases from J; bases unmatched to any gene: 11. The CDR3 totals 16 residues. Germline V CDR1 and CDR2: SGHDN, FVKESK. Here the CDR3 DNA reads TGTGCCAGCAGCCTCCCGGACCAGCGGGGGGCGGAGACCCAGTACTTC. Translated: CASSLPDQRGAETQYF.

The chain carries TRBV9 and TRBJ2-1; D is perhaps TRBD2 (5 bases). Germline assignment: CDR1 SGDLS and CDR2 YYNGEE. The CDR3 consists of 12 residues. V gave up 4 bases and J gave up 8 bases, with 10 bases separating them. CDR3 protein: CASSPGGHEQFF. In nucleotides, the CDR3 is TGTGCCAGCAGCCCCGGAGGCCATGAGCAGTTCTTC.

This chain connects TRBV7-9 to TRBJ2-5; 16 bases line up with TRBD2. There are 16 residues in the CDR3. Trimming cost V 5 bases and J 7 bases; bases outside gene matches: 7. The germline gives CDR1 SEHNR, CDR2 FQNEAQ (reference sequence). The CDR3 nucleotides read TGTGCCAGCAGCATGGGACTAGCGGGAGGGCGGTCGACCCAGTACTTC. The encoded protein is CASSMGLAGGRSTQYF.

V gene TRBV2 combines with J gene TRBJ2-1, with D perhaps matching TRBD2 (5 bases). CDR1 and CDR2 (germline): SNHLY, FYNNEI. CDR3 length: 14 residues. The ends were cut back, 10 bases at V and 6 bases at J, with 19 bases in the middle. CDR3 in amino acids: CATRMTTTVNEQFF. The CDR3 DNA is TGTGCCACCAGGATGACTACCACAGTCAATGAGCAGTTCTTC.

The gene calls are TRBV5-6 and TRBJ2-2; no clear D. V shed 0 bases and J shed 6 bases, with 6 bases lying between them. The germline V gene has CDR1 SGHDT and CDR2 YYEEEE. The CDR3 contains 13 residues. CDR3 nucleotides: TGTGCCAGCAGCTTGGCTTGGGCCGGGGAGCTGTTTTTT. As protein: CASSLAWAGELFF.

The genes are TRBV30 and TRBJ1-6; D gene unclear. The CDR3 length is 15 residues. V shed 0 bases and J shed 0 bases, with 6 bases lying between them. CDR1 GTSNPN and CDR2 SVGIG come from the germline V gene (reference sequence). The CDR3 region is CAWSVRVSYNSPLHF. The CDR3 DNA reads as TGTGCCTGGAGTGTCAGAGTCTCCTATAATTCACCCCTCCACTTT.

This chain connects TRBV11-2 to TRBJ2-7; D call uncertain. The CDR3 covers 11 residues. Germline loops: CDR1 SGHAT, CDR2 FQNNGV. Trimming left V 5 bases short and J 4 bases short, with 6 bases between. The CDR3 reads CASSPGYEQYF. CDR3 nucleotide sequence: TGTGCCAGCAGCCCAGGATACGAGCAGTACTTC. The complete variable domain, with remaining parts taken from reference TRBV11-2 and TRBJ2-7, reads EAGVAQSPRYKIIEKRQSVAFWCNPISGHATLYWYQQILGQGPKLLIQFQNNGVVDDSQLPKDRFSAERLKGVDSTLKIQPAKLEDSAVYLCASSPGYEQYFGPGTRLTVT.

The chain employs TRBV4-1 and TRBJ1-2; 7 positions agree with TRBD1. Germline values: CDR1 MGHRA, CDR2 YSYEKL. The CDR3 totals 15 residues. The V segment lost 0 bases and the J segment 8 bases; nucleotides outside the gene matches: 9. The CDR3: CASSQDRRGLEGYTF. CDR3 nucleotide sequence: TGCGCCAGCAGCCAAGATCGGAGGGGGCTGGAAGGCTACACCTTC.

The chain has TRBV19 and TRBJ1-5; D is ambiguous. V was pared by 5 bases and J by 0 bases, with 11 bases between. Germline CDR1 reads LNHDA; CDR2 reads SQIVND (reference sequence). The CDR3 loop spans 15 amino acids. The CDR3 loop reads CASSPKWDSNQPQHF. In DNA form, the CDR3 reads TGTGCCAGTAGTCCGAAATGGGATAGCAATCAGCCCCAGCATTTT. The full variable domain, in which reference TRBV19 and TRBJ1-5 provide the parts outside the CDR3, is DGGITQSPKYLFRKEGQNVTLSCEQNLNHDAMYWYRQDPGQGLRLIYYSQIVNDFQKGDIAEGYSVSREKKESFPLTVTSAQKNPTAFYLCASSPKWDSNQPQHFGDGTRLSIL.

The rearrangement links TRBV10-3 to TRBJ2-1, with TRBD1 identical over 8 bases. Unmatched junction bases numbered 11, after V lost 10 bases and J lost 15 bases. CDR3 size: 11 residues. In germline, CDR1 is ENHRY, CDR2 SYGVKD. This chain's CDR3 is CATQGAVSTFF. The CDR3, as DNA: TGTGCCACCCAGGGGGCGGTCAGTACGTTCTTC.

The chain combines TRBV5-4 with TRBJ1-2, with 9 bases matching TRBD1. Unmatched junction bases numbered 7, after V lost 4 bases and J lost 6 bases. CDR1 is SGHNT and CDR2 is YYREEE in the germline V gene (reference sequence). The CDR3 is made up of 14 amino acids. Here the CDR3 DNA reads TGTGCCAGCAGCCCAACCGGGACAGGGCATGGCTACACCTTC. Its translation: CASSPTGTGHGYTF.

This sequence joins TRBV4-1 and TRBJ2-1; D remains unclear. CDR3 length equals 14 residues. Germline loops: CDR1 MGHRA, CDR2 YSYEKL. Trimming removed 3 bases at V and 4 bases at J, with 10 bases between. CDR3 nucleotide sequence: TGCGCCAGCAGCCAGAACCGAATGTACAATGAGCAGTTCTTC. This codes for CASSQNRMYNEQFF.

CDR3 in amino acids: CASSLVGVTEAFF. The CDR3 bases are TGCGCCAGCAGCTTGGTTGGGGTCACTGAAGCTTTCTTT. The chain recombines TRBV5-1 with TRBJ1-1; D gene ambiguous. Germline loops: CDR1 SGHRS, CDR2 YFSETQ. V lost 0 bases to trimming and J lost 4 bases, with 7 bases between them. The CDR3 covers 13 residues.

This clone was detected only once. The chain couples TRBV27 to TRBJ1-4; the D gene is possibly TRBD1 (6 bases). With 1 base removed from V and 5 bases from J, the gap between germline ends came to 8 bases. The CDR3 is 14 amino acids. CDR1 and CDR2 from the germline V gene are MNHEY and SMNVEV (reference sequence). The DNA of the CDR3 is TGTGCCAGCAGTTTATGGCAGGGGAATGAAAAACTGTTTTTT. Protein product: CASSLWQGNEKLFF.

The chain combines TRBV7-2 with TRBJ2-3; the D gene is possibly TRBD1 (5 bases). With 2 bases removed from V and 5 bases from J, the gap between germline ends came to 11 bases. CDR3 size: 14 residues. Germline V gene data show CDR1 as SGHTA and CDR2 as FQGNSA. Here the CDR3 reads CASSLLVQGDTQYF. In DNA form, the CDR3 reads TGTGCCAGCAGCTTACTAGTCCAGGGAGATACGCAGTATTTT.

This clone was observed a single time. The chain carries TRBV10-3 and TRBJ2-5, with D perhaps assigned TRBD1 or TRBD2 (5 bases each). Germline V lookup: CDR1 ENHRY, CDR2 SYGVKD. The CDR3 contains 13 residues. The germline V and J ends were trimmed by 8 bases and 2 bases, with 12 bases remaining between them. This CDR3 is CAIGRDPQETQYF. CDR3 in DNA: TGTGCCATCGGCCGGGACCCTCAAGAGACCCAGTACTTC.

This clone occurred once. The genes are TRBV29-1 and TRBJ2-5; tentatively, D is TRBD2 (5 bases). Germline loops: CDR1 SQVTM, CDR2 ANQGSEA. The V gene lost 4 bases and the J gene lost 4 bases, with 7 bases spanning the gap. The CDR3 loop spans 11 amino acids. CDR3 nucleotides: TGCAGCGTTGGCACTAGAGAGACCCAGTACTTC. It yields the protein CSVGTRETQYF.